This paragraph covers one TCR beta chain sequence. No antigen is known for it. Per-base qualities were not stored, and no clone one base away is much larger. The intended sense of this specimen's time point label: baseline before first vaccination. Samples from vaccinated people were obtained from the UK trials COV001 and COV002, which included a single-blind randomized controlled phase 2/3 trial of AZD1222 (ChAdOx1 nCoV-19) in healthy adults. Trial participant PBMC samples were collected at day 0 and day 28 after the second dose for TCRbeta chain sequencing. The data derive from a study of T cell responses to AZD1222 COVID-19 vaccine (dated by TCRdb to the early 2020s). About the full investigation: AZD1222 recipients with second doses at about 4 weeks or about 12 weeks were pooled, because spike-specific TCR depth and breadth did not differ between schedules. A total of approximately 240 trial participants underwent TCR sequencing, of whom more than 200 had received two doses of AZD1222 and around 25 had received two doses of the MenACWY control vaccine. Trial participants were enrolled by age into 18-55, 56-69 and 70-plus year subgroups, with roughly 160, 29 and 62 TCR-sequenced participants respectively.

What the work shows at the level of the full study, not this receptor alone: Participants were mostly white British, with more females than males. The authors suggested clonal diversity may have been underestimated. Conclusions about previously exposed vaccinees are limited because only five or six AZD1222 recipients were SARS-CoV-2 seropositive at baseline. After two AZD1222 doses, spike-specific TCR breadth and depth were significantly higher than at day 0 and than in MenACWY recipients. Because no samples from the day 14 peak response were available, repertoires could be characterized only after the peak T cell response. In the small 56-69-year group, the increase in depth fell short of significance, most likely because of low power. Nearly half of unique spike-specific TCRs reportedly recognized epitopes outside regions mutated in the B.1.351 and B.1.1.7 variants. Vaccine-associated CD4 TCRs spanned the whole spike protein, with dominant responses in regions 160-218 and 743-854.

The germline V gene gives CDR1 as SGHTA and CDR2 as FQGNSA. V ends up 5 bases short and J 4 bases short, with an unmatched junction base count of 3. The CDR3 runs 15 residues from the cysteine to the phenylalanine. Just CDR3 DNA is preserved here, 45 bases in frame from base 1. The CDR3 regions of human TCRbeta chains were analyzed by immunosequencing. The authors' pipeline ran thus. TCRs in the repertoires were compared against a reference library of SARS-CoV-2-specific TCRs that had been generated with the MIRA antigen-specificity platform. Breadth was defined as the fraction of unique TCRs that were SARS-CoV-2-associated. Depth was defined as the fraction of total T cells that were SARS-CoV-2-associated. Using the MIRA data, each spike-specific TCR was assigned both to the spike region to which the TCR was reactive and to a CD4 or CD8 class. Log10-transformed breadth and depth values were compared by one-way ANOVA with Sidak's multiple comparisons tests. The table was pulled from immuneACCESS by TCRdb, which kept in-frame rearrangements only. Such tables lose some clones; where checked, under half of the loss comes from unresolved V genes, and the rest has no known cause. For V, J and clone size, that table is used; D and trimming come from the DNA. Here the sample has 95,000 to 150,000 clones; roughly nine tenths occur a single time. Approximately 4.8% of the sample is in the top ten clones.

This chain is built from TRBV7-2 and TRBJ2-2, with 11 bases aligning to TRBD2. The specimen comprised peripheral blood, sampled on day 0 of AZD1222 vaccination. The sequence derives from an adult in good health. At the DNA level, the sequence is TGTGCCAGCAGCCGGGGGACTAGCGGCACCGGGGAGCTGTTTTTT. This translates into CASSRGTSGTGELFF.